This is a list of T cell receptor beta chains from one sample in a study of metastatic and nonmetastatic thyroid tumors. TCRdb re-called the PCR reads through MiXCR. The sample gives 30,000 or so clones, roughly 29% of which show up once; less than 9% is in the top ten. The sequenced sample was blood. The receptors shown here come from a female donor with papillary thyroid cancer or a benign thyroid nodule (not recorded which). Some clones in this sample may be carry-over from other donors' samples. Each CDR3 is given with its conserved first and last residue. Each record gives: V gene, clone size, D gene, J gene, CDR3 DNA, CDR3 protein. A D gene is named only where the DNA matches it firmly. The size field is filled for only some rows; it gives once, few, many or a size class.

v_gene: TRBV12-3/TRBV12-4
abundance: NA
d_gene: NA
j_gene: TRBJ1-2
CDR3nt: TGTGCCAGCAGTGAATACAGTACCTCCGCTAACTATGGCTACACCTTC
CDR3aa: CASSEYSTSANYGYTF

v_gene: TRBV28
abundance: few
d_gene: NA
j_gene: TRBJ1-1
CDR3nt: TGTGCCAGCAGTTTCGTATCGAATGAGGACACTGAAGCTTTCTTT
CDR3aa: CASSFVSNEDTEAFF

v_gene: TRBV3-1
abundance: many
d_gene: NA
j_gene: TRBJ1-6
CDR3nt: TGTGCCAGCAGCCAGGAGGCGACACCCCTCCACTTT
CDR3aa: CASSQEATPLHF

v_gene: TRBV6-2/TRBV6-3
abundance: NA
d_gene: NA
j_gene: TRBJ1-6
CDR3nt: TGTGCCAGCAGTTACTCGGGCCCCTATAATTCACCCCTCCACTTT
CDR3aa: CASSYSGPYNSPLHF

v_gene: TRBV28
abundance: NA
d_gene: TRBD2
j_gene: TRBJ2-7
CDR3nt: TGTGCCAGCAGCAACCCACGGGAGGACGAGCAGTACTTC
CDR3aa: CASSNPREDEQYF

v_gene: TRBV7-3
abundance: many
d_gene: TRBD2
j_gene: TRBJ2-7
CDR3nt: TGTGCCAGCGGCGGGGGGAGTATCTACGAGCAGTACTTC
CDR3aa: CASGGGSIYEQYF

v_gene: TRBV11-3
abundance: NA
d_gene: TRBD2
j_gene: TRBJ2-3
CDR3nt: TGTGCCAGCAGCTTAGGGACTAGCGGTCAGTATTTT
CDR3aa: CASSLGTSGQYF

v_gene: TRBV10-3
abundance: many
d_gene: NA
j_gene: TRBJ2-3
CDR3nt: TGTGCCATCAGTGAATCGGGACCGCCATATAGCACAGATACGCAGTATTTT
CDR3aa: CAISESGPPYSTDTQYF

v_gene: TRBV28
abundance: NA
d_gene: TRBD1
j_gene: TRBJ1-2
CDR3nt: TGTGCCAGCAGTTTCCACAGGGGTTCGTTCGACTATGGCTACACCTTC
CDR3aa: CASSFHRGSFDYGYTF

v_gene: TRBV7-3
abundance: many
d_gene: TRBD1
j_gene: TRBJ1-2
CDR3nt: TGTGCCAGCAGCTTAGGACAGGGGTCTGATGGCTACACCTTC
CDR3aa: CASSLGQGSDGYTF

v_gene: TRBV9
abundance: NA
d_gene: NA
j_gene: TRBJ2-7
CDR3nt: TGTGCCAGCAGCGTAGGGGTGACAACTATCTACGAGCAGTACTTC
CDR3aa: CASSVGVTTIYEQYF

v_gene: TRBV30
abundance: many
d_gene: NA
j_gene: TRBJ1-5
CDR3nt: TGTGCCGGGGGACACAATCAGCCCCAGCATTTT
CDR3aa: CAGGHNQPQHF

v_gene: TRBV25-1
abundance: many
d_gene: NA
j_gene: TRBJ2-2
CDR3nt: TGTGCCAGCAGTGATACCCGCCTAGCAAGGGCGACCACCGGGGAGCTGTTTTTT
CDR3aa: CASSDTRLARATTGELFF

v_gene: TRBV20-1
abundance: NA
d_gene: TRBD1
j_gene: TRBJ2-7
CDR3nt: TGCAGTGCTAGATACAGGGGGCGTCTGTACGAGCAGTACTTC
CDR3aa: CSARYRGRLYEQYF

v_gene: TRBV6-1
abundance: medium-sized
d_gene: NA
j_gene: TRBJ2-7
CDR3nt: TGTGCCAGCAGTGTATCCAGGGGAGGGTCCTACGAGCAGTACTTC
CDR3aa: CASSVSRGGSYEQYF

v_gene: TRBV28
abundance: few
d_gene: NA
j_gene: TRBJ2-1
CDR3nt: TGTGCCAGCAGAAGCAGAGGGGGGCCTAGCTACTACAATGAGCAGTTCTTC
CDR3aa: CASRSRGGPSYYNEQFF

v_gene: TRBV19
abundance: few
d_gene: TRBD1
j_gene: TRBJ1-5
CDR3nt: TGTGCCAGTAGCCTGACAGGGGGAATGGTTCAGCCCCAGCATTTT
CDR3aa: CASSLTGGMVQPQHF

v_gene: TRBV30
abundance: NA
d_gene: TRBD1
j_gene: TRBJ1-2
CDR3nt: TGTGAATGGCCACAGGGGGACGACTATGGGTACACCTTC
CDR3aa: CEWPQGDDYGYTF

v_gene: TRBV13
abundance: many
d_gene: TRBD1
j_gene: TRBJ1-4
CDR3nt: TGTGCCAGCAGCCAGCGGGACAGGGAGAGATATGAAAAACTGTTTTTT
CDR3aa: CASSQRDRERYEKLFF

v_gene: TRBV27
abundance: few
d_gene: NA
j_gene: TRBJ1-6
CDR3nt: TGTGCCAGCAGTTCTCGATATAGCTCCTATAATTCGCCACTCCACTTT
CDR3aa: CASSSRYSSYNSPLHF

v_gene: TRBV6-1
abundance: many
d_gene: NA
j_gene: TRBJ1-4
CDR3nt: TGTGCCAGCAGTTCCCAGGGGCCTACTTATGAAAAACTGTTTTTT
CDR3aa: CASSSQGPTYEKLFF

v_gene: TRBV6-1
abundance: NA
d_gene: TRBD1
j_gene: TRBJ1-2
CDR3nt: TGTGCCAGCACCTTGACAGGGAACTATGGCTACACCTTC
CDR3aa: CASTLTGNYGYTF

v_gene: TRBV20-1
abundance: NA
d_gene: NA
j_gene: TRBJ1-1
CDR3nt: TGCAGTGCTGGGATGGAAATTTTCGACACAATGAACACTGAAGCTTTCTTT
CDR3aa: CSAGMEIFDTMNTEAFF

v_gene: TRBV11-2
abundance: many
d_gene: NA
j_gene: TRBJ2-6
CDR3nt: TGTGCCAGCAGCTTATATGGGGGCAACTCTGGGGCCAACGTCCTGACTTTC
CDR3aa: CASSLYGGNSGANVLTF

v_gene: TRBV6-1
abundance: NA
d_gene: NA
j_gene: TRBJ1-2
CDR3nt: TGTGCCAGCAGTTTAGGACACTCCACTGGCTACACCTTC
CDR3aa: CASSLGHSTGYTF

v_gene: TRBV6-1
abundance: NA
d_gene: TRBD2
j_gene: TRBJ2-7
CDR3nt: TGTGCCAGCAGTCCCACTAGCGGGAGGGCCCACGAGCAGTACTTC
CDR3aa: CASSPTSGRAHEQYF

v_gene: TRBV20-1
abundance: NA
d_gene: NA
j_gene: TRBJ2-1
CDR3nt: TGCAGTGCTAGGGCCTCTTTCGTCGGAGAGCAGTTCTTC
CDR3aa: CSARASFVGEQFF